Listed here are 20 T cell receptor beta chains from one sample, sequenced in a study of T cells in Graves' hyperthyroidism and ophthalmopathy. From RNA transcripts, TCR beta CDR3 regions were amplified. HTBI primers drove first-round RT-PCR of the TCR CDR3. TCRdb re-called the multiplex PCR reads with MiXCR, one entry per CDR3 protein. The sample yields roughly 380,000 distinct CDR3 sequences, around 13% seen once. Sequencing input: blood. These receptors were obtained from a young woman with Graves' hyperthyroidism.

This clonotype was recorded at least ten times. The chain links TRBV7-2 to TRBJ2-7; D tentatively reads TRBD1 or TRBD2 (5 bases each). Germline CDR1 reads SGHTA; CDR2 reads FQGNSA. The CDR3 length is 15 residues. V gave up 5 bases and J gave up 3 bases, with 17 bases separating them. The CDR3 sequence: CASSHPGTASYEQYF. The DNA of the CDR3 is TGTGCCAGCAGCCACCCCGGGACGGCCAGCTACGAGCAGTACTTC. Together with reference TRBV7-2 and TRBJ2-7, the CDR3 gives the full variable domain: GAGVSQSPSNKVTEKGKDVELRCDPISGHTALYWYRQSLGQGLEFLIYFQGNSAPDKSGLPSDRFSAERTGGSVSTLTIQRTQQEDSAVYLCASSHPGTASYEQYFGPGTRLTVT.

Many counts were recorded for this clonotype. This sequence joins TRBV28 and TRBJ2-5; D is possibly TRBD1 (5 bases). Germline CDR1 and CDR2: MDHEN and SYDVKM. The V end was cut by 4 bases, the J end by 1 base, with 16 bases between. This CDR3 contains 16 residues. CDR3 in DNA: TGTGCCAGCAGTTCCACCTTGAGAGACAGCCAAGAGACCCAGTACTTC. Translation gives CASSSTLRDSQETQYF. The full variable domain, in which reference TRBV28 and TRBJ2-5 provide the parts outside the CDR3, is DVKVTQSSRYLVKRTGEKVFLECVQDMDHENMFWYRQDPGLGLRLIYFSYDVKMKEKGDIPEGYSVSREKKERFSLILESASTNQTSMYLCASSSTLRDSQETQYFGPGTRLLVL.

This clonotype was observed many times. V gene TRBV28 combines with J gene TRBJ2-7; 8 bases fit TRBD2. This CDR3 region has 15 residues. CDR1 and CDR2 (germline): MDHEN, SYDVKM. V lost 6 bases, J lost 3 bases, and 10 bases stayed unmatched. CDR3 residues: CASRGSGSRNYEQYF. DNA of the CDR3: TGTGCCAGCAGAGGCAGCGGGAGCCGGAACTACGAGCAGTACTTC.

The chain recombines TRBV25-1 with TRBJ2-3; D is ambiguous. The germline CDR1 and CDR2 sequences are MGHDK and SYGVNS. The CDR3 has 12 amino acids. Trimming removed 2 bases from V and 14 bases from J, with 14 bases in between. The CDR3 protein is CASSEGRGRLYF. The CDR3 DNA reads as TGTGCCAGCAGTGAAGGCAGAGGAAGGTTGTATTTT.

This clonotype was detected many times. This chain uses TRBV5-6 with TRBJ2-1; TRBD2 aligns across 15 bases. The CDR3 is 16 residues long. Germline V CDR1 and CDR2: SGHDT, YYEEEE. V trimming: 4 bases; J trimming: 7 bases; junction bases outside the gene matches: 6. The CDR3 reads CASSGGTSGRFNEQFF. DNA for the CDR3: TGTGCCAGCAGCGGGGGGACTAGCGGGAGGTTTAATGAGCAGTTCTTC.

The rearrangement uses TRBV28 and TRBJ1-5; D possibly corresponds to TRBD1 (5 bases). V gave up 2 bases and J gave up 1 base, with 9 bases separating them. The CDR3 is made up of 15 amino acids. Germline CDR1 is MDHEN and CDR2 is SYDVKM. CDR3 amino acids: CASSLKGASNQPQHF. The CDR3 region has the DNA TGTGCCAGCAGTTTAAAAGGGGCGAGCAATCAGCCCCAGCATTTT.

This clonotype showed up many times. The CDR3 nucleotides are TGTGCCAGCAGCTTAGGGACAGTAAGAAACACTGAAGCTTTCTTT. Translating gives CASSLGTVRNTEAFF. This chain links TRBV7-8 with TRBJ1-1, with a tentative D call TRBD1 (6 bases). Germline-derived CDR1 and CDR2 are SGHVS and FQNEAQ. The CDR3 has 15 amino acids. Trimming took 1 base from V and 2 from J, leaving 11 bases between them.

This clonotype was detected many times. The germline gene is not matched at one end of the junction; a read error may be the cause. The chain carries TRBV4-1 and TRBJ2-7; the D is unclear. There are 12 residues in the CDR3. The V gene's germline CDR1 is MGHRA and CDR2 YSYEKL. As DNA, the CDR3 is TGTGCCAGCAGCCAAGACGGTTACGAGCAGTACTTC. Encoded protein: CASSQDGYEQYF.

This clonotype has ten or more counts. CDR3 nucleotides: TGTGCCAGCAGTCTCCGCCGACTAGCGAGGGATACGCAGTATTTT. Protein: CASSLRRLARDTQYF. The chain carries TRBV6-1 and TRBJ2-3; 8 bases agree with TRBD2. Unmatched junction bases numbered 10, after V lost 5 bases and J lost 6 bases. Germline V gives CDR1 MNHNS, CDR2 SASEGT. The CDR3 spans 15 residues.

This clonotype was counted only a few times. This chain uses TRBV6-1 with TRBJ1-5; TRBD1 matches 8 bases. The CDR3 spans 14 residues. V was clipped by 6 bases and J by 5 bases; unmatched bases: 6. Germline V gene lookup returns CDR1 MNHNS and CDR2 SASEGT. The CDR3 here is CASSALDRDQPQHF. The DNA for the CDR3 is TGTGCCAGCAGCGCCCTGGACAGGGATCAGCCCCAGCATTTT.

The chain employs TRBV18 and TRBJ2-5; 7 bases are shared with TRBD2. Germline CDR1 KGHSH, CDR2 LQKENI. The CDR3 has 17 residues. The V and J ends lost 0 bases and 1 base, in that order; junction bases with no gene match: 8. CDR3 sequence: CASSPPGGAIVQETQYF. CDR3 nucleotides: TGTGCCAGCTCACCACCGGGAGGGGCGATAGTCCAAGAGACCCAGTACTTC. The full variable domain, with the rest looked up from reference TRBV18 and TRBJ2-5, is NAGVMQNPRHLVRRRGQEARLRCSPMKGHSHVYWYRQLPEEGLKFMVYLQKENIIDESGMPKERFSAEFPKEGPSILRIQQVVRGDSAAYFCASSPPGGAIVQETQYFGPGTRLLVL.

This clonotype was seen ten or more times. The V call is TRBV7-9, the J call TRBJ2-3; D is undetermined. This CDR3 region has 18 residues. Trimming pared 2 bases from V and 0 bases from J, leaving 18 bases between. Germline V gene lookup returns CDR1 SEHNR and CDR2 FQNEAQ (reference sequence). DNA of the CDR3: TGTGCCAGCAGCTTACCGTGGAGTCAGATCGCTAGCACAGATACGCAGTATTTT. This gives the protein CASSLPWSQIASTDTQYF.

This rearrangement joins TRBV11-2 to TRBJ2-7; D is uncertain. Per the germline V gene, CDR1 is SGHAT and CDR2 is FQNNGV. The V end was cut by 0 bases, the J end by 6 bases, with 9 bases between. The CDR3 runs to 13 residues. CDR3: CASSLEWGSEQYF. In nucleotides, the CDR3 is TGTGCCAGCAGCTTAGAGTGGGGTTCCGAGCAGTACTTC.

Comment on this clonotype: A read error is possible here, since a much larger clone lies one base away. The chain is built from TRBV29-1 and TRBJ2-7, with TRBD2 matching over 12 bases. This CDR3 has 14 residues. In germline, CDR1 is SQVTM, CDR2 ANQGSEA. The DNA of the CDR3 is TGCGGCGTTATTCGACTAGCGGGAGTGTACGAGCAGTACTTC. It is translated as CGVIRLAGVYEQYF.

The sample holds many counts of this clonotype. The CDR3 region has the DNA TGTGCCAGCAGTCTGGGGGCAGCTAATGAAAAACTGTTTTTT. This codes for CASSLGAANEKLFF. This rearrangement joins TRBV6-1 to TRBJ1-4, with TRBD1 as a possible D gene (6 bases). V was cut by 5 bases and J by 3 bases, with 10 bases left in between. This CDR3 spans 14 amino acids. Germline CDR1 MNHNS, CDR2 SASEGT.

This sequence joins TRBV10-3 and TRBJ1-3; TRBD1 aligns across 10 bases. The germline CDR1 and CDR2 sequences are ENHRY and SYGVKD. The CDR3 is 16 residues long. V gave up 5 bases and J gave up 4 bases; unmatched junction bases: 8. CDR3 coding DNA: TGTGCCATCAGTTATGAATGGGACAGGGGAGGAAACACCATATATTTT. Protein: CAISYEWDRGGNTIYF.

This clonotype was recorded many times. The chain combines TRBV2 with TRBJ2-7; 7 positions agree with TRBD1. Germline lookup yields CDR1 SNHLY and CDR2 FYNNEI. Losses at the gene ends were 6 bases for V and 2 bases for J; bases not matched to a gene: 4. The CDR3 totals 13 residues. In nucleotides, the CDR3 is TGTGCCAGCAGCGGGGACAGAACCTACGAGCAGTACTTC. Translating gives CASSGDRTYEQYF.

This clonotype was observed at least ten times. This chain links TRBV28 with TRBJ2-1, with D maybe TRBD2 (6 bases). V lost 5 bases and J 2 bases, leaving 16 bases between the germline ends. Germline V lookup: CDR1 MDHEN, CDR2 SYDVKM. CDR3 length: 16 residues. CDR3 amino acids: CASSRAGVTPYNEQFF. The CDR3 nucleotides are TGTGCCAGCAGTAGAGCGGGCGTTACGCCCTACAATGAGCAGTTCTTC.

This clonotype came up many times. This rearrangement joins TRBV5-5 to TRBJ1-2; D is ambiguous. Trimming removed 0 bases from V and 7 bases from J, with 4 bases in between. CDR3 size: 11 residues. Germline values: CDR1 SGHKS, CDR2 YYEKEE (reference sequence). The CDR3 DNA follows: TGTGCCAGCAGCTTGGACCGTGGCTACACCTTC. It encodes CASSLDRGYTF.

This clonotype was seen many times. This chain joins TRBV29-1 and TRBJ1-1; D unresolved. The V end was cut by 6 bases, the J end by 1 base, with 9 bases between. The germline V gene encodes CDR1 SQVTM and CDR2 ANQGSEA. The CDR3 has 12 amino acids. For the CDR3, the DNA is TGCAGCGTGTGGGTAGGGAACACTGAAGCTTTCTTT. This translates into CSVWVGNTEAFF.